This T cell receptor beta chain was observed in a study of CD8 T cells in Susac syndrome. This clonotype has only a few counts. V was shortened by 3 bases and J by 4 bases, with 10 bases between the two germline ends. Germline V gene lookup returns CDR1 LNHDA and CDR2 SQIVND (reference sequence). The CDR3 loop spans 13 amino acids. High-throughput TCR beta sequencing covered peripheral CD8+ and CD4+ T cells. An input of about 0.5 to 1 ug of RNA was subjected to reverse transcription using random hexamers. TCRdb reprocessed the immunoSEQ multiplex PCR reads via MiXCR and lists one record per CDR3 protein. The profile shows about 300,000 distinct CDR3 sequences, about 91% of them singletons.

The chain links TRBV19 to TRBJ2-7; the D gene is possibly TRBD2 (5 bases). The sample was CD8+ T cells from PBMCs. This receptor was obtained from a human donor with multiple sclerosis. For the CDR3, the DNA is TGTGCCAGTAGTATGGGCGGGCCTTACGAGCAGTACTTC. It specifies CASSMGGPYEQYF.